This T cell receptor (beta chain) was sequenced in a study of T cell repertoires in cytomegalovirus infection. Study-wide background: CMV epitopes in the study were HLA-C-restricted (recently identified) and HLA-B-restricted (well studied). In public TCR beta signatures, there were indications of both CMV infection and matching HLA type. Study-wide findings and caveats: The cumulative frequency of public TCR beta families identified carriers of CMV plus the relevant HLA. HLA-C-restricted CMV-specific TCR beta clonotypes were dominant in the ex vivo response.

TCRdb fed the reads into MiXCR, producing one record per CDR3 protein. The sample lists some 350,000 distinct CDR3 sequences, just under 30% occurring once. Unmatched junction bases numbered 5, after V lost 4 bases and J lost 6 bases. This CDR3 has 15 residues. The germline V gene has CDR1 SGHVS and CDR2 FQNEAQ. This clonotype was counted at least ten times. Its target is unknown. Here the sequenced sample was cultured PBMCs, taken from culture after CMV antigen stimulation. This TCR derives from a human donor in good health (CMV status not recorded). Some clones in this sample may be carry-over from other donors' samples. The V gene is TRBV7-8, the J gene TRBJ2-3; 12 bases are a match to TRBD2. The CDR3 DNA follows: TGTGCCAGCAGCTGGACTAGCGGGATTGGGGATACGCAGTATTTT. Amino acids: CASSWTSGIGDTQYF.